Following are 18 T cell receptor beta chains from one sample sequenced in a study of T cell repertoires in cytomegalovirus infection. From the reads, TCRdb called clonotypes with MiXCR, one entry per CDR3 protein. The table includes around 350,000 distinct CDR3 sequences, 18% detected once. Sequencing was carried out using PBMCs. These receptors all stem from a human donor in good health (CMV status not recorded). Some clones in this sample may be carry-over from other donors' samples.

This chain links TRBV12-3 or TRBV12-4 with TRBJ1-1; D is uncertain. V shed 7 bases and J shed 1 base, with 13 bases lying between them. The CDR3 runs to 14 residues. The CDR3: CASTPRGSNTEAFF. CDR3 sequence (DNA): TGTGCCAGCACCCCCCGGGGATCGAACACTGAAGCTTTCTTT.

Only one count was recorded for this clonotype. V is TRBV12-3 or TRBV12-4 and J is TRBJ2-3; TRBD2 is a possible D gene (5 bases). V lost 2 bases and J lost 4, with 13 bases in between. CDR3 size: 15 residues. The CDR3 DNA is TGTGCCAGCAGTTTAAGGGCGGGTTTATCAGATACGCAGTATTTT. Amino acids: CASSLRAGLSDTQYF.

Ten or more counts support this clonotype. Here the CDR3 DNA reads TGTGCCAGCAGCCTATGGGACAGCTCCTATAATTCACCCCTCCACTTT. This sequence encodes CASSLWDSSYNSPLHF. The chain is built from TRBV7-8 and TRBJ1-6; 7 bases align to TRBD1. CDR1 and CDR2 (germline): SGHVS, FQNEAQ. V lost 5 bases, J lost 0 bases, and 4 bases stayed unmatched. The CDR3 is 16 residues long.

The V call is TRBV2, the J call TRBJ2-1; D is perhaps TRBD1 (6 bases). The V gene's germline CDR1 is SNHLY and CDR2 FYNNEI. V lost 5 bases and J lost 6, with 17 bases in between. The CDR3 is 15 residues long. CDR3: CASSISQGIGNEQFF. The CDR3 DNA sequence: TGTGCCAGCAGTATCTCACAGGGTATTGGCAATGAGCAGTTCTTC.

The chain links TRBV19 to TRBJ1-2; TRBD1 agrees at 7 bases. The CDR3 is 12 residues long. The germline gives CDR1 LNHDA, CDR2 SQIVND (reference sequence). Losses at the gene ends were 6 bases for V and 3 bases for J; bases not matched to a gene: 1. The CDR3 loop reads CASRTGDYGYTF. The CDR3 DNA reads as TGTGCCAGTAGAACAGGGGACTATGGCTACACCTTC.

A note on this clonotype: Since a much larger clone is just one base distant, this may be a read error. The chain joins TRBV12-3 or TRBV12-4 to TRBJ1-4; D not resolved. This CDR3 region has 14 residues. This CDR3 reads CASSSGGTNAKLFF. The DNA of the CDR3 is TGTGCCAGCAGTTCTGGCGGTACTAATGCAAAACTGTTTTTT.

This clonotype was found a few times. The rearrangement joins TRBV5-5 to TRBJ2-3; no definite D call. Trimming pared 2 bases from V and 0 bases from J, leaving 13 bases between. CDR1 and CDR2 (germline): SGHKS, YYEKEE (reference sequence). The CDR3 is made up of 16 amino acids. CDR3 bases: TGTGCCAGCAGCTTAGTGACGATAGAGAGCACAGATACGCAGTATTTT. Translation: CASSLVTIESTDTQYF.

A few counts support this clonotype. The V call is TRBV11-3, the J call TRBJ2-1; D is possibly TRBD1 or TRBD2 (5 bases each). The CDR3 sequence is 13 residues long. The germline V gene has CDR1 SGHNT and CDR2 YENEEA. Trimming took off 1 base at V and 12 bases at J, with 13 bases between the two ends. The CDR3 DNA reads as TGTGCCAGCAGCTTAGTTCCCGGGGCGGGGCAGTTCTTC. Its translation is CASSLVPGAGQFF.

This clonotype was counted at least ten times. The chain joins TRBV7-2 to TRBJ1-2; 9 bases match TRBD1. CDR1 and CDR2 from the germline V gene are SGHTA and FQGNSA. The CDR3 covers 15 residues. V was pared by 2 bases and J by 1 base, with 2 bases of the junction left unmatched. This CDR3 reads CASSLRQGGNYGYTF. In DNA form, the CDR3 reads TGTGCCAGCAGCTTAAGACAGGGGGGTAACTATGGCTACACCTTC.

This sequence joins TRBV20-1 and TRBJ2-1; D is possibly TRBD1 or TRBD2 (6 bases each). The V and J ends lost 5 bases and 2 bases respectively, with 16 bases between them. Germline values: CDR1 DFQATT, CDR2 SNEGSKA (reference sequence). This CDR3 contains 15 residues. The CDR3 DNA follows: TGCAGTGCTTTTCCCGGGGGCCGCCCCTACAATGAGCAGTTCTTC. This codes for CSAFPGGRPYNEQFF.

The rearrangement joins TRBV12-3 or TRBV12-4 to TRBJ2-7; D call uncertain. Trimming pared 10 bases from V and 3 bases from J, leaving 13 bases between. The CDR3 has 12 residues. The CDR3 loop is CATKGNGYEQYF. The CDR3 DNA sequence: TGTGCCACAAAAGGGAATGGCTACGAGCAGTACTTC.

The chain carries TRBV29-1 and TRBJ2-3; TRBD1 matches 7 bases. The germline V gene encodes CDR1 SQVTM and CDR2 ANQGSEA. Trimming cost V 4 bases and J 3 bases; bases outside gene matches: 4. The CDR3 consists of 13 residues. The CDR3 nucleotides read TGCAGCGTTGGGCAGGGGGTTACAGATACGCAGTATTTT. Its protein product is CSVGQGVTDTQYF.

This clonotype was found many times. The chain joins TRBV7-2 to TRBJ2-1; TRBD1 matches at 9 bases. The CDR3 has 15 amino acids. The V and J ends lost 5 bases and 6 bases, in that order; junction bases with no gene match: 8. Germline V lookup: CDR1 SGHTA, CDR2 FQGNSA. The DNA for the CDR3 is TGTGCCAGCAGCCCCTCCGGGACAGGGAGCAATGAGCAGTTCTTC. This encodes CASSPSGTGSNEQFF.

This clonotype was counted only a few times. This sequence joins TRBV5-1 and TRBJ1-2; 7 bases align to TRBD1. Germline lookup yields CDR1 SGHRS and CDR2 YFSETQ. The V segment lost 2 bases and the J segment 8 bases; nucleotides outside the gene matches: 6. The CDR3 totals 13 residues. DNA of the CDR3: TGCGCCAGCAGCTTTGGGACAGAGGCAGGCTACACCTTC. Protein: CASSFGTEAGYTF.

V is TRBV6-1 and J is TRBJ2-5; 7 nucleotides match TRBD2. This CDR3 region has 13 residues. From germline, CDR1 is MNHNS and CDR2 SASEGT. With V trimmed by 3 bases and J by 5 bases, 3 bases remained unmatched. This chain's CDR3 is CASSDNSGETQYF. CDR3 coding DNA: TGTGCCAGCAGTGATAATAGCGGGGAGACCCAGTACTTC.

The chain is built from TRBV6-2 or TRBV6-3 and TRBJ2-1; D is possibly TRBD2 (5 bases). This CDR3 contains 17 residues. Germline V CDR1 and CDR2: MNHEY, SVGEGT. The V and J ends lost 6 bases and 2 bases respectively, with 20 bases between them. CDR3: CASSRPPAVRTYNEQFF. CDR3 nucleotides: TGTGCCAGCAGCAGACCCCCAGCGGTGCGTACCTACAATGAGCAGTTCTTC.

This chain uses TRBV28 with TRBJ1-1, with D perhaps TRBD1 (5 bases). The CDR3 is 16 residues long. Trimming took 5 bases from V and 1 from J, leaving 17 bases between them. The germline CDR1 and CDR2 sequences are MDHEN and SYDVKM. The DNA for the CDR3 is TGTGCCAGCAGTACTAACCGGGGCCGGGGGAACACTGAAGCTTTCTTT. Its translation is CASSTNRGRGNTEAFF.

The chain couples TRBV6-5 to TRBJ1-5; D possibly corresponds to TRBD1 (5 bases). Germline assignment: CDR1 MNHEY and CDR2 SVGAGI. There are 18 residues in the CDR3. V was cut by 0 bases and J by 2 bases, with 17 bases left in between. The CDR3 here is CASSYSGGVKGGNQPQHF. The CDR3 nucleotides are TGTGCCAGCAGTTACTCGGGGGGGGTGAAGGGTGGCAATCAGCCCCAGCATTTT.